Described below is a single TCR beta chain sequence and its context. This CDR3 is 14 amino acids long. The V and J ends lost 6 bases and 5 bases respectively, with 16 bases between them. CDR1 is ENHRY and CDR2 is SYGVKD in the germline V gene. Time point denoted: persistent/refractory GD, antithyroid drugs over 5 years with positive TRAb. Following extraction of RNA from PBMCs, that RNA was used to make the TCR library. Through Arm-PCR of CDR3 regions and iRepertoire HTBI primers, TCR beta libraries were built. MiXCR was run by TCRdb on the multiplex PCR reads, yielding one entry per CDR3 protein. This table holds some 300,000 distinct CDR3 sequences, approximately 20% found once. The sample is drawn from a study of regulatory T cells in long-lasting Graves disease. For the study at large: Over 5 years of antithyroid drugs plus positive TSH receptor antibodies defined persistent Graves' disease.

V usage is TRBV10-3 and J usage is TRBJ2-5; possibly TRBD2 for D (7 bases). The receptor was derived from a female donor with Graves disease. The sequencing here drew on peripheral blood mononuclear cells (PBMCs), taken when the disease was refractory, from a patient treated with antithyroid drugs. The CDR3, as DNA: TGTGCCATCAGGGTGAACAGGGAGGGCGAGACCCAGTACTTC. Translated: CAIRVNREGETQYF.